The 19 T cell receptor beta chains presented below share a single source sample, sequenced in a study of Graves' ophthalmopathy and Graves' hyperthyroidism. RNA transcripts yielded amplified TCR beta CDR3 regions. First-round RT-PCR used HTBI primers; second-round multiplex PCR followed. One entry per CDR3 protein, called by TCRdb with MiXCR from the multiplex PCR reads. The profile shows over 500,000 distinct CDR3 sequences, approximately 21% of them singletons. Sequenced: peripheral blood. The receptors stem from a woman between 18 and 30 years old with stable Graves' hyperthyroidism. Some clones in this sample may be carry-over from other donors' samples.

The V and J genes are TRBV12-3 or TRBV12-4 and TRBJ1-2; 9 bases are shared with TRBD1. The CDR3 spans 15 residues. J was trimmed by 7 bases and V by 5 bases; bases with no gene match: 11. The CDR3 nucleotides are TGTGCCAGCAGTCGTCGCCGGGACAGGGCCGGTGGCTACACCTTC. Translating it yields CASSRRRDRAGGYTF.

This clonotype was observed at least ten times. The chain is built from TRBV2 and TRBJ2-7, with 7 bases lining up with TRBD2. V shed 6 bases and J 3 bases; nucleotides not matched to a gene: 2. CDR1 is SNHLY, CDR2 FYNNEI, per germline. This CDR3 region has 12 residues. The CDR3 nucleotides read TGTGCCAGCAGGGGGGGGGGCTACGAGCAGTACTTC. This gives the protein CASRGGGYEQYF.

The rearrangement uses TRBV7-6 and TRBJ2-7; D may match TRBD1 or TRBD2 (5 bases each). CDR1 and CDR2 from the germline V gene are SGHVS and FNYEAQ. V gave up 5 bases and J gave up 6 bases, with 20 bases separating them. The CDR3 loop spans 15 amino acids. The CDR3 protein is CASSRNRDGDLEQYF. DNA for the CDR3: TGTGCCAGCAGCCGGAACCGGGACGGGGATCTCGAGCAGTACTTC. The whole variable domain, filled in from reference TRBV7-6 and TRBJ2-7, reads GAGVSQSPRYKVTKRGQDVALRCDPISGHVSLYWYRQALGQGPEFLTYFNYEAQQDKSGLPNDRFSAERPEGSISTLTIQRTEQRDSAMYRCASSRNRDGDLEQYFGPGTRLTVT.

CDR3 region: CASSLRGGSWGTEAFF. The CDR3 region has the DNA TGTGCCAGCAGCTTAAGGGGGGGAAGCTGGGGGACTGAAGCTTTCTTT. The chain couples TRBV13 to TRBJ1-1; D might be TRBD1 (6 bases). CDR1 and CDR2 (germline): PRHDT, FYEKMQ (reference sequence). Between the trimmed V and J ends, which lost 2 bases and 5 bases, there was a span of 18 bases. The CDR3 length is 16 residues.

This clonotype was detected many times. The rearrangement uses TRBV19 and TRBJ2-7, with D possibly being TRBD2 (6 bases). Deletions cut 3 bases from V and 4 bases from J, with 16 bases between. The CDR3 loop spans 15 amino acids. Germline assignment: CDR1 LNHDA and CDR2 SQIVND (reference sequence). CDR3 amino acids: CASSILVGSAYEQYF. The CDR3 DNA follows: TGTGCCAGTAGTATCTTGGTCGGGAGCGCGTACGAGCAGTACTTC.

The sample holds many counts of this clonotype. V and J are TRBV25-1 and TRBJ1-2, with TRBD1 matching 7 bases. Germline CDR1 reads MGHDK; CDR2 reads SYGVNS. The CDR3 runs to 16 residues. The V and J ends lost 4 bases and 3 bases, in that order; junction bases with no gene match: 11. CDR3 region: CASSGPEATGYYGYTF. The CDR3 DNA sequence: TGTGCCAGCAGTGGACCAGAAGCGACAGGGTACTATGGCTACACCTTC.

The rearrangement uses TRBV27 and TRBJ1-6, with 7 bases that match TRBD1. The CDR3 contains 13 residues. V lost 2 bases and J lost 10; bases outside the gene matches: 2. CDR1 is MNHEY, CDR2 SMNVEV, per germline (reference sequence). DNA of the CDR3: TGTGCCAGCAGTTTAAGGGGGCTCTCACCCCTCCACTTT. Its protein product is CASSLRGLSPLHF.

This clonotype has at least ten counts. J is TRBJ1-2 and V is TRBV10-3; D is unresolved. The CDR3 is 16 amino acids. Germline V CDR1 and CDR2: ENHRY, SYGVKD. With 4 bases removed from V and 5 bases from J, the gap between germline ends came to 20 bases. The DNA for the CDR3 is TGTGCCATCAGTGGTGCAGGTCAGACGATGCGATATGGCTACACCTTC. The encoded protein is CAISGAGQTMRYGYTF.

A remark on this clonotype: A clone one base away is much larger, so this may be a read error. The chain recombines TRBV2 with TRBJ1-2; 7 bases line up with TRBD1. The CDR3 spans 12 residues. Germline CDR1 reads SNHLY; CDR2 reads FYNNEI. The CDR3 sequence: CASRGTVRGFTF. The CDR3 bases are TGTGCCAGCAGGGGGACAGTCCGTGGCTTCACCTTC. Full variable domain (outside the CDR3, taken from reference TRBV2 and TRBJ1-2): EPEVTQTPSHQVTQMGQEVILRCVPISNHLYFYWYRQILGQKVEFLVSFYNNEISEKSEIFDDQFSVERPDGSNFTLKIRSTKLEDSAMYFCASRGTVRGFTFGSGTRLTVV.

This clonotype was counted ten times or more. The chain links TRBV12-3 or TRBV12-4 to TRBJ2-7; the match to TRBD1 covers 9 bases. The CDR3 is 15 amino acids. The V segment lost 5 bases and the J segment 2 bases; nucleotides outside the gene matches: 7. The CDR3 DNA reads as TGTGCCAGCAGTCCCAGGACAGGGGATACCTACGAGCAGTACTTC. The encoded protein is CASSPRTGDTYEQYF.

This clonotype was seen many times. V is TRBV6-1 and J is TRBJ1-1, with TRBD1 as a possible D gene (6 bases). Trimming cost V 6 bases and J 6 bases, with 17 bases left between them. The CDR3 extends over 14 amino acids. Looked up from germline, CDR1 is MNHNS and CDR2 is SASEGT. CDR3 coding DNA: TGTGCCAGCAGACAAGAGGGGGTCAGCGCTGAAGCTTTCTTT. This sequence encodes CASRQEGVSAEAFF.

This clonotype was seen at least ten times. A much larger clonotype is one base distant, so this may be a read error. This rearrangement joins TRBV15 to TRBJ1-6; 8 bases map to TRBD1. The germline CDR1 and CDR2 sequences are LNHNV and YYDKDF (reference sequence). The length of the CDR3 is 15 residues. CDR3 region: CATSRGDRNNSPLRF. Here the CDR3 DNA reads TGTGCCACCAGCAGAGGGGACAGGAATAATTCACCCCTCCGCTTT.

This clonotype appeared many times. Since the CDR3 does not end with the conserved phenylalanine or tryptophan, this likely comes from a read error. The chain has TRBV6-5 and TRBJ1-1, with TRBD1 as a possible D gene (6 bases). This CDR3 comprises 16 residues. V lost 2 bases and J 4 bases, leaving 17 bases between the germline ends. Germline V lookup: CDR1 MNHEY, CDR2 SVGAGI. The CDR3 spells CASSYLPTGPGTEAFL. The CDR3 coding sequence is TGTGCCAGCAGTTACCTACCGACAGGACCGGGCACTGAAGCTTTCCTT.

This clonotype appeared a few times. The CDR3 protein is CASSFRVLADTGELFF. As DNA, the CDR3 is TGTGCCAGCAGCTTTAGGGTGTTAGCGGACACCGGGGAGCTGTTTTTT. V and J are TRBV11-1 and TRBJ2-2; D may be TRBD2 (6 bases). This CDR3 contains 16 residues. Trimming left V 3 bases short and J 3 bases short, with 14 bases between. In germline, CDR1 is SGHAT, CDR2 FQDESV (reference sequence).

This clonotype was detected only a few times. This clone may be a read error of a much larger clone one base away. The CDR3 carries no conserved terminal phenylalanine or tryptophan, so it likely arises from a read error. The genes are TRBV28 and TRBJ2-3; TRBD2 aligns across 11 bases. Trimming removed 5 bases from V and 0 bases from J; junction bases left unmatched: 10. The length of the CDR3 is 18 residues. Germline V gives CDR1 MDHEN, CDR2 SYDVKM. CDR3 sequence reads: CASSDPTSGDTSTDTQYC. The CDR3 nucleotides are TGTGCCAGCAGTGACCCGACTAGCGGGGACACTAGCACAGATACGCAGTATTGT.

This clonotype was counted many times. The chain links TRBV11-2 to TRBJ1-2; D is ambiguous. CDR3 length: 12 amino acids. The V end was cut by 2 bases, the J end by 8 bases, with 9 bases between. Germline-derived CDR1 and CDR2 are SGHAT and FQNNGV. In DNA, the CDR3 is TGTGCCAGCAGCTTAAATCAGAACGGCTACACCTTC. Its protein product is CASSLNQNGYTF.

The chain uses TRBV4-1 and TRBJ1-5; 7 positions agree with TRBD1. This CDR3 comprises 15 residues. V shed 4 bases and J 1 base; nucleotides not matched to a gene: 4. The germline CDR1 and CDR2 sequences are MGHRA and YSYEKL. CDR3 sequence reads: CASSLRGLSNQPQHF. The CDR3 DNA is TGCGCCAGCAGCCTTAGGGGGCTGAGCAATCAGCCCCAGCATTTT.

This clonotype was seen ten or more times. The chain joins TRBV6-1 to TRBJ2-2, with 10 bases that match TRBD1. CDR3 length equals 15 residues. Germline V gene sequence: CDR1 MNHNS, CDR2 SASEGT. The V segment lost 6 bases and the J segment 6 bases; nucleotides outside the gene matches: 7. CDR3 in DNA: TGTGCCAGCAGATCCGGGACAGGGGAATCCGGGGAGCTGTTTTTT. This translates into CASRSGTGESGELFF.

Turning to this clonotype: This may come from a read error, since a much larger clone is one base off. The rearrangement links TRBV7-9 to TRBJ1-2; D is perhaps TRBD1 (6 bases). Germline CDR1 reads SEHNR; CDR2 reads FQNEAQ (reference sequence). CDR3 length: 13 residues. The CDR3 DNA reads TGTGACAGCAGCTCCGAAGGGGGATGGGGCTACACCTTC. This translates into CDSSSEGGWGYTF.